The 12 T cell receptor beta chains below come from one sample, sequenced in a study of T cells in Graves' hyperthyroidism and ophthalmopathy. Researchers took RNA transcripts and amplified the TCR beta CDR3 regions from them. TCR CDR3 underwent first-round RT-PCR with the HTBI primer set. TCRdb recomputed calls from the multiplex PCR reads with MiXCR, one row per CDR3 protein. The data contain approximately 720,000 distinct CDR3 sequences, around 20% of them singletons. The specimen was blood. The origin of the receptors is a woman aged 50 to 65 with Graves' hyperthyroidism that later progressed to Graves' ophthalmopathy.

The V gene is TRBV6-5, the J gene TRBJ1-4; TRBD1 agrees at 8 bases. J gave up 2 bases and V 4 bases, and 9 bases lay outside the gene matches. The germline CDR1 and CDR2 sequences are MNHEY and SVGAGI. There are 17 residues in the CDR3. In DNA form, the CDR3 reads TGTGCCAGCAGTTCCTCCGGGACAGGCGTGACTAATGAAAAACTGTTTTTT. As protein: CASSSSGTGVTNEKLFF.

This clonotype was observed many times. V and J are TRBV6-1 and TRBJ1-5; tentatively, D is TRBD1 (6 bases). This CDR3 has 15 amino acids. CDR1 and CDR2 (germline): MNHNS, SASEGT. The V gene lost 6 bases and the J gene lost 1 base, with 13 bases spanning the gap. The CDR3 reads CASSALRGSNQPQHF. Here the CDR3 DNA reads TGTGCCAGCAGCGCCCTCAGGGGAAGCAATCAGCCCCAGCATTTT.

This clonotype showed up just a few times. The V gene is TRBV12-3 or TRBV12-4, the J gene TRBJ1-6; D may be TRBD1 (6 bases). Trimming stripped 3 bases from V and 7 bases from J, with 16 bases between. The CDR3 spans 16 residues. CDR3 in DNA: TGTGCCAGCAGTTTCCTAGCGGGGGCCATGAATTCACCCCTCCACTTT. Its translation is CASSFLAGAMNSPLHF.

This clonotype was recorded many times. The chain recombines TRBV11-3 with TRBJ2-3; D uncertain. CDR1 is SGHNT, CDR2 YENEEA, per germline. V was cut by 10 bases and J by 0 bases, with 14 bases left in between. There are 14 residues in the CDR3. DNA for the CDR3: TGTGCCACCAAAACTGGACCTAGCACAGATACGCAGTATTTT. It translates to CATKTGPSTDTQYF.

This chain connects TRBV14 to TRBJ1-6; no reliable D call. Germline-derived CDR1 and CDR2 are SGHDN and FVKESK. This CDR3 is built from 17 residues. V was trimmed by 5 bases and J by 0 bases, leaving 14 bases between them. The CDR3 is CASSDFPGSSYNSPLHF. The CDR3 DNA reads TGTGCCAGCAGCGACTTCCCGGGGAGCTCCTATAATTCACCCCTCCACTTT. Based on the CDR3 plus reference TRBV14 and TRBJ1-6, the full variable domain is EAGVTQFPSHSVIEKGQTVTLRCDPISGHDNLYWYRRVMGKEIKFLLHFVKESKQDESGMPNNRFLAERTGGTYSTLKVQPAELEDSGVYFCASSDFPGSSYNSPLHFGNGTRLTVT.

This clonotype was recorded at least ten times. V gene TRBV2 combines with J gene TRBJ2-3; 9 bases line up with TRBD1. CDR3 size: 16 residues. Germline loops: CDR1 SNHLY, CDR2 FYNNEI. Germline trimming cut 7 bases from V and 4 bases from J; bases unmatched to any gene: 12. CDR3 sequence reads: CASIDPRDRASDTQYF. The CDR3 coding sequence is TGTGCCAGCATAGACCCCCGGGACAGGGCCTCAGATACGCAGTATTTT.

The chain links TRBV28 to TRBJ2-2; 9 nucleotides match TRBD1. The CDR3 covers 16 residues. V lost 4 bases, J lost 7 bases, and 10 bases stayed unmatched. The V gene's germline CDR1 is MDHEN and CDR2 SYDVKM. The CDR3 protein is CASSSPDRGWGGELFF. For the CDR3, the DNA is TGTGCCAGCAGTTCCCCGGACAGGGGTTGGGGCGGGGAGCTGTTTTTT.

The rearrangement uses TRBV6-5 and TRBJ2-6; 9 bases match TRBD1. This CDR3 is 17 amino acids long. Losses at the gene ends were 2 bases for V and 1 base for J; bases not matched to a gene: 3. Germline assignment: CDR1 MNHEY and CDR2 SVGAGI. CDR3 loop: CASSYGDRVSGANVLTF. The DNA for the CDR3 is TGTGCCAGCAGTTACGGGGACAGGGTGTCTGGGGCCAACGTCCTGACTTTC.

This clonotype was found many times. The chain uses TRBV20-1 and TRBJ2-5; no clear D gene. With 1 base removed from V and 3 bases from J, the gap between germline ends came to 12 bases. This CDR3 is built from 14 residues. Germline values: CDR1 DFQATT, CDR2 SNEGSKA (reference sequence). The CDR3 nucleotides are TGCAGTGCTAGAGTTTTCGAGACTGAAGAGACCCAGTACTTC. Amino acid sequence: CSARVFETEETQYF.

This clonotype was seen many times. The chain has TRBV2 and TRBJ2-3; D may be TRBD1 (6 bases). This CDR3 spans 14 amino acids. V was trimmed by 3 bases and J by 5 bases, leaving 12 bases between them. Germline V gene sequence: CDR1 SNHLY, CDR2 FYNNEI. Written as DNA, the CDR3 is TGTGCCAGCAGTGACTGGGACATCGGAGATACGCAGTATTTT. It yields the protein CASSDWDIGDTQYF.

In its sample, this clonotype was seen many times. The chain combines TRBV18 with TRBJ1-2, with 7 bases identical to TRBD1. Germline trimming cut 3 bases from V and 7 bases from J; bases unmatched to any gene: 5. The CDR3 is made up of 13 amino acids. Germline V gene lookup returns CDR1 KGHSH and CDR2 LQKENI. For the CDR3, the DNA is TGTGCCAGCTCACCGCCGACAGGGTTTGGCTACACCTTC. It is translated as CASSPPTGFGYTF.

This clonotype has a count of ten or more. The chain links TRBV6-1 to TRBJ1-4; D possibly corresponds to TRBD1 (6 bases). V lost 8 bases and J lost 6, with 13 bases in between. The CDR3 extends over 13 amino acids. CDR1 and CDR2 (germline): MNHNS, SASEGT. The CDR3, as DNA: TGTGCCAGCGGTTACAGGGTGGATGAAAAACTGTTTTTT. This codes for CASGYRVDEKLFF.